This T cell receptor (beta chain) was recorded in a study of cytomegalovirus exposure and HLA in healthy donors. Study-wide results and caveats: Within an earlier analysis, most TCR beta V segments proved productive either about 87% or about 30% of the time. Cytomegalovirus association was assigned to about 150 TCR beta chains.

This clone was found a few times. The antigen is unknown. The study ran its PCR with 60 Vbeta and 13 Jbeta primers. The data were produced by immunoSEQ multiplex PCR, yet TCRdb's version contains in-frame clones alone and is incomplete. In the table there are some 150,000 clones, about 82% of which are singletons. The CDR3 consists of 12 residues. The junction had 6 bases not matched to a gene; V was cut back by 10 bases and J by 4 bases. Germline CDR1 and CDR2: LNHDA and SQIVND (reference sequence). This chain uses TRBV19 with TRBJ1-2, with TRBD1 identical over 7 bases. The sample taken for sequencing was PBMCs. The clonotype was recovered from a young woman in good health and CMV-seronegative. CDR3 sequence reads: CATRDSPYGYTF. The CDR3 coding sequence is TGTGCCACCCGGGACAGCCCCTATGGCTACACCTTC.